Sequencing of this T cell receptor (beta chain) was carried out in a study of siplizumab effects on memory and regulatory T cells (dated by TCRdb to the late 2010s). Context from the whole study: The effect of the anti-CD2 antibody siplizumab on alloreactive T-cell subsets was examined in allogeneic mixed lymphocyte reactions constructed from human PBMCs.

Regarding this clone: The antigen this receptor binds is unknown. No base quality information exists; no much larger clone differs at one position.

Sorted unstimulated T cells and proliferating T cells recovered from mixed lymphocyte reactions were subjected to TCRbeta CDR3 sequencing. Fresh whole blood from fewer than 11 HLA-typed healthy donors was used to isolate PBMCs. Overall results and qualifications from the work: In reactions with siplizumab, an average of about 69% of mappable alloreactive CD4+ clones were Treg-derived, compared with 25% to 30% in control reactions. The suppressive function of proliferating Tregs from siplizumab cultures was not functionally confirmed. Unstimulated naive T cells appeared to be more diverse than memory T cells, and naive cells seemed to make a substantial contribution to the alloresponse. A naive or memory phenotype could not be assigned to roughly 75-96% of proliferating CD4+ or CD8+ clones. Because sequences below about 10^-5 frequency were poorly captured, only a minor fraction of alloreactive clones could be mapped to unstimulated subsets. The cumulative frequency of alloreactive sequences that could be traced back to unstimulated CD4+ memory T cells was significantly reduced by siplizumab.

The library relied on the immunoSEQ multiplex PCR assay. Each sample had some 10^5 TCR templates assayed by the deep sequencing platform. Genomic DNA extracted from sorted T cells was used for TCRbeta CDR3 sequencing. In the paper's pipeline: Clonal analysis of TCRbeta CDR3 data was done in the R programming language. Alloreactive CD4+ and CD8+ clones were defined by comparing unstimulated samples with post-reaction CFSE-low samples. Regulatory or non-regulatory origin was assigned to alloreactive CD4+ clones by matching of sequences to sorted unstimulated Treg and non-Treg repertoires. This is the immuneACCESS table as TCRdb keeps it, with only in-frame sequences that have V and J called. A part of the clones is gone; compared with another copy, unresolved V genes explain less than half, and the rest is unexplained. D and trimming were read from the DNA, whereas the V and J calls and clone size are those reported in that table. The sample records roughly 100,000 clones, about 90% of which are singletons. The top ten hold about 1.1% of the sample.

In the germline V gene, CDR1 corresponds to SGHRS and CDR2 to YFSETQ. Trimming accounts for 0 bases at V and 4 bases at J, while the number of junction bases matched to no gene is 9. There are 17 amino acids in the CDR3, from cysteine to phenylalanine inclusive. Just the 51-base CDR3 DNA is kept, in frame starting at base 1. The rearrangement combines TRBV5-1 with TRBJ2-2, and 7 junctional nucleotides match TRBD2. The clonotype comes from a human donor in good health. Source material: CD4+ T cells sorted from blood. Here is the DNA: TGCGCCAGCAGCTTGGACGTTAGTGGGAGGGCCACCGGGGAGCTGTTTTTT. Its protein reads: CASSLDVSGRATGELFF.